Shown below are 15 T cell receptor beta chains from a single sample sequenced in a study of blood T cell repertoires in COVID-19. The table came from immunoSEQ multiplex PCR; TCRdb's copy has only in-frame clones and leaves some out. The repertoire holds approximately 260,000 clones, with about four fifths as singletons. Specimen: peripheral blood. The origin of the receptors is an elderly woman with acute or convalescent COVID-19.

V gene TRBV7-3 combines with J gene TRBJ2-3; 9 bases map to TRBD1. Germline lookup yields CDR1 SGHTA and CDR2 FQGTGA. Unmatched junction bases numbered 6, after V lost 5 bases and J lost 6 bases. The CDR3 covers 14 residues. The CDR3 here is CASSQDRGTDTQYF. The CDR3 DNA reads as TGTGCCAGCAGCCAGGACAGGGGTACTGATACGCAGTATTTT. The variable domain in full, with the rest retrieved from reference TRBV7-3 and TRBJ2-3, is GAGVSQTPSNKVTEKGKYVELRCDPISGHTALYWYRQSLGQGPEFLIYFQGTGAADDSGLPNDRFFAVRPEGSVSTLKIQRTERGDSAVYLCASSQDRGTDTQYFGPGTRLTVL.

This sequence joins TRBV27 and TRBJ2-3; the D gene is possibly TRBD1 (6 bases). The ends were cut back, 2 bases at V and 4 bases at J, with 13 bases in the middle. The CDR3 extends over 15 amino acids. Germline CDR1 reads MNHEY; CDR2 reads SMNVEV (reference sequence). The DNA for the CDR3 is TGTGCCAGCAGTTTAGGGGGCCCAAGGTCAGATACGCAGTATTTT. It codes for CASSLGGPRSDTQYF.

CDR3 protein: CASSQRFDKGLAAVIIPLHF. The DNA for the CDR3 is TGCGCCAGCAGCCAGAGATTCGATAAGGGGCTGGCGGCGGTGATAATACCCCTCCACTTT. The J gene is TRBJ1-6, the V gene TRBV4-1; D may be TRBD1 (5 bases). The ends were cut back, 3 bases at V and 12 bases at J, with 33 bases in the middle. The CDR3 is 20 amino acids. Germline CDR1 MGHRA, CDR2 YSYEKL.

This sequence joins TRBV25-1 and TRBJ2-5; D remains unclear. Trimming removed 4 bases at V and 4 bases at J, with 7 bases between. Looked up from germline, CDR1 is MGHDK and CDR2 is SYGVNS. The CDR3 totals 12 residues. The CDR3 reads CASSGKRETQYF. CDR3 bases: TGTGCCAGCAGTGGCAAGAGAGAGACCCAGTACTTC.

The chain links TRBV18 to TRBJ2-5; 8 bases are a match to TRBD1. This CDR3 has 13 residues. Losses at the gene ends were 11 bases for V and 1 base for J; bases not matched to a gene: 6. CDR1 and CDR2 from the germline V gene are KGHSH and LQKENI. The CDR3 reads CAAKGQAQETQYF. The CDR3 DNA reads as TGTGCCGCCAAGGGACAGGCCCAAGAGACCCAGTACTTC.

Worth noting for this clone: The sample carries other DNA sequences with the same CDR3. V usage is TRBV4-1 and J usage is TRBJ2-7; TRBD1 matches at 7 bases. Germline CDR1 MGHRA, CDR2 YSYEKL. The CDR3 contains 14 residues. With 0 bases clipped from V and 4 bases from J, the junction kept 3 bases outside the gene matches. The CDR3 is CASSQDRGRYEQYF. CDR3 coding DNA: TGCGCCAGCAGCCAAGATAGGGGGCGGTACGAGCAGTACTTC.

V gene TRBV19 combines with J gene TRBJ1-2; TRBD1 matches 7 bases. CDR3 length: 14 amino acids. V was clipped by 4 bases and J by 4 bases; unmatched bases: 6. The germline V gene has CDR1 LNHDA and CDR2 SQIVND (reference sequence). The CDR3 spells CASSTGQVFYGYTF. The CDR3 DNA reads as TGTGCCAGTAGTACTGGACAGGTGTTCTATGGCTACACCTTC.

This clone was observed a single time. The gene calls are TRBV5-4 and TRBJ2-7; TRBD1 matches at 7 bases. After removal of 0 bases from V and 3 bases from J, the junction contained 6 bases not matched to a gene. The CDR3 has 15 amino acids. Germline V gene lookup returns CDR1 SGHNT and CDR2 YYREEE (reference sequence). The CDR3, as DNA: TGTGCCAGCAGCTTGGAAGGGGGCTATTTCTACGAGCAGTACTTC. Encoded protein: CASSLEGGYFYEQYF.

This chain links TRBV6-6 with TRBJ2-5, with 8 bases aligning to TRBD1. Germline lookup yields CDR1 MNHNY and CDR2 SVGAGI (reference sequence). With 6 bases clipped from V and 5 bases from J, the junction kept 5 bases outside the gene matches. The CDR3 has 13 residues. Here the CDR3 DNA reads TGTGCCAGCAGCCGGACAGGGAGGGAGACCCAGTACTTC. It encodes CASSRTGRETQYF.

The CDR3 DNA sequence: TGTGCCAGTAGTATTGGGACTATCGGGGCCGGGGAGCTGTTTTTT. Translating it yields CASSIGTIGAGELFF. The chain combines TRBV19 with TRBJ2-2; 7 bases are a match to TRBD2. CDR3 length: 15 residues. V shed 3 bases, J shed 6 bases, and the junction held 7 bases outside the gene matches. CDR1 and CDR2 (germline): LNHDA, SQIVND (reference sequence).

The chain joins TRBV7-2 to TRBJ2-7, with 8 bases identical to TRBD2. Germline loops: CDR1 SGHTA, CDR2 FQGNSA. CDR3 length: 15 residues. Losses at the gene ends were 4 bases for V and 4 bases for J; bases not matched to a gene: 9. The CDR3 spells CASSSGGGGRYEQYF. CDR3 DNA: TGTGCCAGCAGCTCCGGAGGCGGGGGGAGGTACGAGCAGTACTTC.

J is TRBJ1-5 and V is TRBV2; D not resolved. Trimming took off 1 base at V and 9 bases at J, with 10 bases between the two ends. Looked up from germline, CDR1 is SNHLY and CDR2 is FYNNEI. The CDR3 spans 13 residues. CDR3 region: CASSEVQSGPQHF. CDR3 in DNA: TGTGCCAGCAGTGAAGTACAGTCCGGGCCCCAGCATTTT.

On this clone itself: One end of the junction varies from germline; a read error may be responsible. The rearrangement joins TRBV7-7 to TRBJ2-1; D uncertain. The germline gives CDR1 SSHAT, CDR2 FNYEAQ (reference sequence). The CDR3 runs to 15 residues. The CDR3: CASSLRTVPYNEQFF. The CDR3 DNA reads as TGTGCTAGCAGCTTACGTACAGTACCCTACAATGAGCAGTTCTTC. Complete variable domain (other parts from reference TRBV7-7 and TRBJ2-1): GAGVSQSPRYKVTKRGQDVTLRCDPISSHATLYWYQQALGQGPEFLTYFNYEAQPDKSGLPSDRFSAERPEGSISTLTIQRTEQRDSAMYRCASSLRTVPYNEQFFGPGTRLTVL.

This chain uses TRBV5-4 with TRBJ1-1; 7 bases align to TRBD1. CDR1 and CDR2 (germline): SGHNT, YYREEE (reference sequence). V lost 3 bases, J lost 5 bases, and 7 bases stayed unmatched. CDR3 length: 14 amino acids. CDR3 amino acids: CASSWQTGRTEAFF. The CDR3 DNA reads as TGTGCCAGCAGCTGGCAGACAGGGCGAACTGAAGCTTTCTTT.

CDR3 DNA: TGCGCCAGCAGCTTGGGACAGGGTCTGGGCTGGGAATACTTC. This encodes CASSLGQGLGWEYF. V and J are TRBV5-1 and TRBJ2-7; 7 nucleotides match TRBD1. V trimming: 0 bases; J trimming: 13 bases; junction bases outside the gene matches: 13. CDR1 is SGHRS, CDR2 YFSETQ, per germline. This CDR3 region has 14 residues.